The clone carrying this T cell receptor beta chain was picked up a small number of times. Its antigen is unidentified. This entry is derived from a study of naive and memory T cell subsets. The CDR3 is made up of 15 amino acids. The germline V gene encodes CDR1 LGHDT and CDR2 YNNKEL (reference sequence). V was shortened by 4 bases and J by 0 bases, with 13 bases between the two germline ends. Findings of the study overall: Naive repertoires, especially CD8, held a few larger clonotypes, possibly memory cells re-expressing CD45RA.

After the first PCR, alpha and beta chain libraries were processed separately. Both TRBC1 and TRBC2 were covered by a beta constant-region primer of two equimolar oligonucleotides. Four rounds of PCR amplified the ligated cDNA using nested alpha and beta constant-region primers plus SP2. Each CDR3 protein is one row after TCRdb ran MiXCR on the UMI-ligation and nested PCR reads. The data hold approximately 100,000 distinct CDR3 sequences, with roughly 15% observed a single time. This clonotype was sampled from a human donor in good health. The source material was naive CD8+ T cells from blood. V usage is TRBV3-1 and J usage is TRBJ2-7, with D perhaps TRBD2 (5 bases). The chain's CDR3 is CASSPRGWFSYEQYF. DNA for the CDR3: TGTGCCAGCAGCCCCCGCGGGTGGTTCTCCTACGAGCAGTACTTC.